The rows below give T cell receptor beta chains drawn from one sample of a study of T cells in Graves' hyperthyroidism and ophthalmopathy. In TCRdb, the multiplex PCR reads were re-called with MiXCR into one record per CDR3 protein. The sample consists of 300,000 to 500,000 distinct CDR3 sequences, just under 15% of them appearing once. The sample taken for sequencing was blood. Receptor source: a woman in her 30s with Graves' hyperthyroidism. CDR3s include the opening cysteine and the closing phenylalanine or tryptophan. D genes are given only for firm matches. The size entry is marked missing in some rows and otherwise reads once, few, many or a size class.

J gene,clone size,D gene,V gene,CDR3 protein,CDR3 DNA
TRBJ1-6,few,TRBD1,TRBV19,CASRGDRYSPLHF,TGTGCCTCCCGAGGGGACAGGTATTCACCCCTCCACTTT
TRBJ1-5,NA,NA,TRBV28,CASTAGQPQHF,TGTGCCAGCACCGCGGGACAACCCCAGCATTTT
TRBJ2-1,few,TRBD2,TRBV19,CASTGLAGLPYNEQFF,TGTGCCAGCACTGGACTAGCGGGTCTGCCCTACAATGAGCAGTTCTTC
TRBJ1-3,NA,NA,TRBV5-1,CASSLNLGAAGNTIYF,TGCGCCAGCAGCTTGAATTTAGGGGCTGCTGGAAACACCATATATTTT
TRBJ2-1,NA,TRBD2,TRBV5-4,CASSPNLLAGDEQFF,TGTGCCAGCAGTCCTAACTTACTAGCGGGAGACGAGCAGTTCTTC
TRBJ2-1,few,TRBD2,TRBV24-1,CATSDGRLAGGVHEQFF,TGTGCCACCAGTGATGGACGACTAGCGGGAGGGGTCCATGAGCAGTTCTTC
TRBJ1-5,few,NA,TRBV28,CASTNDGGLGTGPQHF,TGTGCCAGCACTAATGATGGGGGGCTTGGGACCGGGCCCCAGCATTTT
TRBJ1-5,many,NA,TRBV20-1,CSAREGSGVGHQPQHF,TGCAGTGCTAGAGAGGGAAGCGGGGTTGGACATCAGCCCCAGCATTTT
TRBJ2-3,NA,TRBD2,TRBV30,CAWGLAGGPTDTQYF,TGTGCCTGGGGACTAGCGGGAGGGCCTACAGATACGCAGTATTTT
TRBJ2-1,few,TRBD2,TRBV9,CASSVLAGQGEQFF,TGTGCCAGCAGCGTACTAGCGGGCCAAGGGGAGCAGTTCTTC
TRBJ1-2,NA,NA,TRBV24-1,CATSDLGRNYGYTF,TGTGCCACCAGTGATTTGGGGAGGAACTATGGCTACACCTTC
TRBJ2-7,many,NA,TRBV28,CASRPGHHPYEQYF,TGTGCCAGCAGACCGGGACACCACCCCTACGAGCAGTACTTC
TRBJ2-1,few,NA,TRBV28,CATTRHSQGGEQFF,TGTGCCACCACCCGACACTCACAGGGAGGTGAGCAGTTCTTC
TRBJ2-1,NA,NA,TRBV25-1,CASSDSQRINEQFF,TGTGCCAGCAGTGATTCGCAGCGCATCAATGAGCAGTTCTTC
TRBJ2-7,many,NA,TRBV11-1,CASSSPGIYEQYF,TGTGCCAGCAGCTCACCGGGAATCTACGAGCAGTACTTC
TRBJ2-1,NA,TRBD2,TRBV7-9,CASSYGTSGRSEQFF,TGTGCCAGCAGTTACGGGACTAGCGGGAGAAGTGAGCAGTTCTTC
TRBJ2-1,many,TRBD2,TRBV18,CASSTPGLADYNEQFF,TGTGCCAGCTCAACCCCGGGACTAGCGGACTACAATGAGCAGTTCTTC
TRBJ2-7,many,NA,TRBV3-1,CASSQDLTDYEQYF,TGTGCCAGCAGCCAAGATCTAACAGACTACGAGCAGTACTTC
TRBJ1-6,few,NA,TRBV20-1,CSARAVGLFDSPLHF,TGCAGTGCTAGAGCTGTCGGGTTATTTGATTCACCCCTCCACTTT
TRBJ2-7,many,NA,TRBV28,CASSRPGDLFGQYF,TGTGCCAGCAGTCGCCCCGGGGACCTCTTTGGGCAGTACTTC
TRBJ1-1,many,NA,TRBV7-9,CASSPEWNTEAFF,TGTGCCAGCAGCCCTGAATGGAACACTGAAGCTTTCTTT
TRBJ2-7,few,TRBD2,TRBV5-4,CASSYLRLAGGSGPYEQYF,TGTGCCAGCAGCTACCTACGACTAGCGGGAGGTTCAGGTCCCTACGAGCAGTACTTC
TRBJ2-1,few,NA,TRBV7-9,CASSSGATAYNEQFF,TGTGCCAGCAGCTCCGGGGCCACCGCCTACAATGAGCAGTTCTTC
TRBJ1-1,NA,NA,TRBV5-6,CASSPATGFGTEAFF,TGTGCCAGCAGCCCCGCGACAGGATTCGGCACTGAAGCTTTCTTT
TRBJ1-2,few,TRBD1,TRBV20-1,CSASNRGYGYTF,TGCAGTGCTAGCAACAGGGGCTATGGCTACACCTTC
TRBJ2-1,few,TRBD2,TRBV20-1,CSARGNPVPGLVREQFF,TGCAGTGCTAGAGGAAACCCAGTCCCGGGACTAGTTCGGGAGCAGTTCTTC
TRBJ1-3,NA,TRBD1,TRBV20-1,CSARGQGGMNTIYF,TGCAGTGCTAGGGGACAGGGTGGGATGAACACCATATATTTT
TRBJ2-7,many,NA,TRBV28,CASSFSRVGSYEQYF,TGTGCCAGCAGTTTTTCCCGGGTAGGCTCCTACGAGCAGTACTTC
TRBJ1-6,many,NA,TRBV28,CASRGVGYNSPLHF,TGTGCCAGCAGGGGGGTTGGATATAATTCACCCCTCCACTTT
TRBJ1-2,many,NA,TRBV3-1,CASSPTLIYGYTF,TGTGCCAGCAGTCCGACGCTGATCTATGGCTACACCTTC
TRBJ2-7,many,NA,TRBV20-1,CSARGPSRYEQYF,TGCAGTGCTAGGGGGCCATCCCGCTACGAGCAGTACTTC
TRBJ2-1,many,TRBD2,TRBV28,CASSSGLAGGLSYNEQFF,TGTGCCAGCAGTTCAGGACTAGCGGGAGGGCTTAGCTACAATGAGCAGTTCTTC
TRBJ2-5,NA,NA,TRBV19,CASTPVGGPGETQYF,TGTGCCAGTACCCCGGTGGGTGGGCCCGGAGAGACCCAGTACTTC
TRBJ2-1,many,TRBD1,TRBV28,CASNQQGRGTGGDEQFF,TGTGCCAGCAACCAACAAGGCAGGGGGACAGGGGGCGATGAGCAGTTCTTC
TRBJ2-3,few,TRBD2,TRBV7-9,CAEFSGRTDTQYF,TGTGCAGAATTCAGCGGGAGAACAGATACGCAGTATTTT
TRBJ2-7,NA,NA,TRBV14,CASSRQYGRGYEQYF,TGTGCCAGCAGCCGCCAATATGGCAGGGGCTACGAGCAGTACTTC
TRBJ1-1,many,NA,TRBV9,CASSEQGTVNTEAFF,TGTGCCAGCAGCGAGCAGGGGACCGTGAACACTGAAGCTTTCTTT
TRBJ2-3,few,TRBD2,TRBV20-1,CSAGRLAGGITDTQYF,TGCAGTGCGGGCAGACTAGCGGGAGGAATCACAGATACGCAGTATTTT
TRBJ2-3,many,TRBD2,TRBV19,CASSPREADTQYF,TGTGCCAGTAGTCCACGGGAGGCAGATACGCAGTATTTT
TRBJ2-1,many,TRBD2,TRBV27,CASSQGLARDEQFF,TGTGCCAGCAGTCAGGGACTAGCGAGGGATGAGCAGTTCTTC
TRBJ2-2,many,TRBD2,TRBV6-2/TRBV6-3,CASSSGRGTGELFF,TGTGCCAGCTCCAGCGGGAGGGGTACCGGGGAGCTGTTTTTT
TRBJ2-5,NA,TRBD2,TRBV5-1,CASSLSTLSGRSETQYF,TGCGCCAGCAGCTTAAGTACCCTTAGCGGGAGAAGTGAGACCCAGTACTTC
TRBJ2-7,NA,NA,TRBV5-1,CASSLSNRLGEQYF,TGCGCCAGCAGCTTGAGTAACAGGCTGGGTGAGCAGTACTTC
TRBJ2-7,NA,TRBD1,TRBV2,CASRQGAPNEQYF,TGTGCCAGCAGACAGGGGGCGCCCAACGAGCAGTACTTC
TRBJ2-3,many,TRBD2,TRBV3-1,CASSQDLAGGTDTQYF,TGTGCCAGCAGCCAAGATCTAGCGGGGGGCACAGATACGCAGTATTTT
TRBJ2-1,few,TRBD2,TRBV5-1,CASSFSSGVSYNEQFF,TGCGCCAGCAGCTTTTCTAGCGGGGTTTCCTACAATGAGCAGTTCTTC
TRBJ2-5,NA,TRBD2,TRBV4-2,CASSQEASGYQETQYF,TGTGCCAGCAGCCAAGAAGCTAGCGGGTACCAAGAGACCCAGTACTTC
TRBJ2-1,many,TRBD1,TRBV28,CASSSRDRAGPEQFF,TGTGCCAGCAGTAGCCGGGACAGGGCCGGTCCTGAGCAGTTCTTC
TRBJ1-1,many,NA,TRBV20-1,CSARREGVNTEAFF,TGCAGTGCTAGGCGTGAGGGGGTGAACACTGAAGCTTTCTTT
TRBJ2-5,many,NA,TRBV6-5,CASSYSGSQETQYF,TGTGCCAGCAGTTACTCGGGGAGTCAAGAGACCCAGTACTTC
TRBJ2-3,NA,TRBD1,TRBV24-1,CATSDPGQVGTDTQYF,TGTGCCACCAGTGACCCGGGACAGGTAGGCACAGATACGCAGTATTTT
TRBJ2-4,NA,NA,TRBV7-3,CASSSDGTTGKNIQYF,TGTGCCAGCAGTTCGGACGGAACGACTGGCAAAAACATTCAGTACTTC
TRBJ1-2,NA,NA,TRBV27,CASSYTVNYGYTF,TGTGCCAGCAGCTACACAGTGAACTATGGCTACACCTTC
TRBJ2-7,many,NA,TRBV12-3/TRBV12-4,CASSLTRWGSGSEQYF,TGTGCCAGCAGTTTAACTCGGTGGGGGTCCGGGTCGGAGCAGTACTTC
TRBJ2-1,few,TRBD2,TRBV9,CASSLTALAEIYNEQFF,TGTGCCAGCAGCCTAACGGCACTAGCGGAGATTTACAATGAGCAGTTCTTC
TRBJ2-3,few,TRBD2,TRBV11-2,CASSLDPSRLAPLADTQYF,TGTGCCAGCAGCTTAGATCCCTCACGACTAGCCCCCCTCGCAGATACGCAGTATTTT
TRBJ1-4,many,NA,TRBV3-1,CASSQESETGDEKLFF,TGTGCCAGCAGCCAAGAATCGGAGACGGGAGATGAAAAACTGTTTTTT
TRBJ2-7,many,NA,TRBV3-1,CASSQAGVYEQYF,TGTGCCAGCAGCCAAGCGGGAGTTTACGAGCAGTACTTC
TRBJ2-5,few,NA,TRBV28,CASSLGFARETQYF,TGTGCCAGCAGTTTAGGGTTCGCCAGAGAGACCCAGTACTTC
TRBJ1-5,many,NA,TRBV18,CASVQGANQPQHF,TGTGCCAGCGTCCAAGGGGCTAATCAGCCCCAGCATTTT